This T cell receptor (beta chain) is drawn from a study of identical twins. Study-wide results and caveats: There was more out-of-frame TCR alpha sharing in monozygotic twins than models estimated. Twin-shared out-of-frame alpha sequences showed excess low generation probability. The analysis was cross-sectional rather than longitudinal within donors.

With regard to this clonotype: Antigen unknown.

MiXCR, applied by TCRdb to the 5' RACE reads, yields one record per CDR3 protein. The sample gives around 570,000 distinct CDR3 sequences, 9.5% to 10% of which show up once; roughly 3% is in the top ten. The sample was also linked to a second study, of yellow fever vaccine responses in identical twins.

Sequenced material: PBMCs. The sequence was obtained from a woman aged 18-29 years in good health.

Here the CDR3 DNA reads TGCGCCAGCAGTGACGGAGGGAGGAGGAACAATGAGCAGTTCTTC. It encodes CASSDGGRRNNEQFF. The chain joins TRBV10-2 to TRBJ2-1, with D maybe TRBD2 (6 bases). Looked up from germline, CDR1 is WSHSY and CDR2 is SAAADI. V dropped 3 bases and J dropped 5 bases, with 14 bases sitting between them. The CDR3 extends over 15 amino acids.